This TCR beta chain was retrieved from a study of shared clonotypes between healthy human individuals (dated by TCRdb to about 2020). About the full investigation: A couple of women and a few men aged 18 to 49 years were included in the cohort. For each donor, CD4 naive and CD4 memory were each given three plates, CD8 naive was given two plates, and CD8 memory was given one plate. Between about 0.85 and 10 billion PBMCs per donor were obtained by leukapheresis. To estimate repertoire size and how much clonotypes are shared between individuals, the study performed deep sequencing of blood TCR repertoires from about 5 healthy adults. To increase sequencing depth and limit assay-specific biases, TCR repertoire library preparation and sequencing were carried out by different laboratories using diverse techniques. Points the paper makes about the study in general: Because the study included only a small number of donors, the genetic and exposure-history diversity represented was limited. Pairwise subsampling led to the expectation that sequencing depth would affect the degree of clonotype sharing among donors. Sampling was restricted to blood, and TCR repertoires in tissue are likely to differ from TCR repertoires in blood. Naive subsets generally had larger estimated clonotype richness than memory subsets did. Higher generation probabilities were observed for clonotypes shared by all four sorted-subset donors than for non-shared clonotypes. Even with the large sequencing depth, rarefaction of the sorted-subset datasets indicated that sequencing was incomplete. Sharing across four donors was observed for around 5% of naive CD4, 3.5% of naive CD8, about 2.5% of memory CD4, and roughly 0.43% of memory CD8 clonotypes.

The donors were healthy, HIV-negative adults with no recently reported acute infections or vaccinations. Only Caucasian adults living in Nashville, Tennessee, USA were represented among the donors. CD4+ T cells were enriched by magnetic negative selection, after which naive cells were positively selected on CD45RA and the negative fraction was taken as the memory subset. Blood was obtained by leukapheresis, after which PBMCs were separated by Ficoll-Histopaque density gradient centrifugation and cryopreserved in liquid nitrogen vapor phase. Analytical flow cytometry was used to check the purity and quantity of every magnetically sorted T cell population. From each sorted fraction, genomic DNA was isolated and quantified by UV absorbance on a Nanodrop 2000c. As for this clone: The target of this receptor is not known. Base qualities are not at hand, and no much larger clone is one base apart.

Using the deep immunoSEQ assay, TCR CDR3 regions were amplified from genomic DNA by multiplex PCR. Extracted genomic DNA from each cell subset was distributed evenly across all wells of several immunoSEQ 96-well plates, and each plate was treated as a replicate. For sorted subsets, roughly 200 ng of genomic DNA, equivalent to some 30,000 T cell genomes, went into each replicate PCR. The purified libraries were quantified using a Qubit 3.0 fluorometer, sized with a Bioanalyzer 2100, and then quantified again using the KAPA Library Quantification kit. Every immunoSEQ 96-well plate was sequenced on a dedicated single-read 150-cycle Illumina NextSeq 550 flow cell. The authors' analysis ran thus. The immunoSEQ output contained only junctional sequences without quality scores, so filtering could not match that applied to full-length reads. To assign V/J genes and CDR3, sequences were annotated using PyIR, a Python wrapper for IgBLAST v1.9, with IMGT germline references. Reads with weak V/J assignments (E-value above 1e-6), missing CDR3, stop codons, out-of-frame junctions, or ambiguous translated residues were removed. V3J clonotypes were defined as sequences sharing an identical inferred V gene, J gene, and CDR3 amino acid sequence. Percentage overlap between repertoires was calculated by dividing the number of shared unique clonotypes by the size of the smaller repertoire. Repertoire richness was assessed with RTK rarefaction, the Chao1 estimator, and Recon v2.1 estimates of unobserved clonotypes. OLGA was used to compute generation probabilities for all TCRbeta clonotypes that the gDNA method yielded from a handful of donors. What TCRdb holds here is the immuneACCESS table cut down to in-frame rearrangements. Part of the clones is not present; checked against another copy, under half of the missing clones reflect an unresolved V gene, and the others are unexplained. Clone size and V and J calls were adopted from that table, with D and trimming inferred from the DNA. The sample table records 850,000 to 1,100,000 clones; approximately 80% of these occur just once. The top ten clones comprise roughly 0.83% of the sample.

There are 14 amino acids in the CDR3, from cysteine to phenylalanine inclusive. Just the 42-base CDR3 DNA is kept, in frame starting at base 1. The germline V gene (reference sequence) specifies SGHNT as CDR1 and YYREEE as CDR2. V is cut by 4 bases and J by 0 bases, and the space between the germline ends is 7 bases. The sequence is built from TRBV5-4 and TRBJ2-2; the D gene cannot be resolved reliably. Sequenced: memory CD4+ T cells from PBMCs. The cell subset or site label here, explained by the study, means: CD45RA-negative fraction. The sequence came from a young man in good health. Some clones in this sample may be carry-over from other donors' samples. At the DNA level, the sequence is TGTGCCAGCAGCCTAGACGCGAACACCGGGGAGCTGTTTTTT. Translated, it gives CASSLDANTGELFF.